Included here is one TCR beta chain sequence, with context. This sample was taken from a study of human thymus T cells. TCRdb's copy holds only in-frame clones and misses some; the assay was immunoSEQ multiplex PCR. The sample has 86,000 or so clones, roughly 96% seen once. Germline lookup yields CDR1 SGHRS and CDR2 YFSETQ. Trimming removed 0 bases at V and 3 bases at J, with 15 bases between. The CDR3 is 16 residues long. Resections from corrective heart surgery supplied the thymus tissue. Sequenced: thymus tissue. The sequence was obtained from a boy in the first two years of life with a congenital heart defect but otherwise immunologically healthy. The chain carries TRBV5-1 and TRBJ1-2; D remains ambiguous. The CDR3 DNA reads as TGCGCCAGCAGCTTGGGTGGCAGGAACTCCTACTATGGCTACACCTTC. It codes for CASSLGGRNSYYGYTF. Complete variable domain (other parts from reference TRBV5-1 and TRBJ1-2): KAGVTQTPRYLIKTRGQQVTLSCSPISGHRSVSWYQQTPGQGLQFLFEYFSETQRNKGNFPGRFSGRQFSNSRSEMNVSTLELGDSALYLCASSLGGRNSYYGYTFGSGTRLTVV.